This TCR beta chain was retrieved from a study of cytomegalovirus exposure and HLA in healthy donors. PCR used 60 Vbeta primers and 13 Jbeta primers. This table comes from immunoSEQ multiplex PCR, and its TCRdb copy is limited to in-frame clones, with some not included. The data contain about 200,000 clones, roughly 80% of them singletons. A single count supports this clone. Its specificity is not known. Points from the study as a whole: Certain sequence variants were highly shared and formed a cluster, and this cluster was likely a sequencing artifact. Later, an analysis found that common viral pathogens appeared to be linked with several of the most significant clusters. Investigators reported more than 150 TCR beta chains as tied to cytomegalovirus.

Germline V gives CDR1 MNHNS, CDR2 SASEGT. The CDR3 is 14 amino acids. V shed 7 bases and J shed 8 bases, with 17 bases lying between them. This clonotype was obtained from a man aged 25 to 45 in good health and CMV-seronegative. The V and J genes are TRBV6-1 and TRBJ1-4, with D tentatively TRBD1 (5 bases). Sequencing was done on a sample of PBMCs. The CDR3, as DNA: TGTGCCAGCACCTTCCCCGACAGAAGAGAAAAACTGTTTTTT. This codes for CASTFPDRREKLFF.